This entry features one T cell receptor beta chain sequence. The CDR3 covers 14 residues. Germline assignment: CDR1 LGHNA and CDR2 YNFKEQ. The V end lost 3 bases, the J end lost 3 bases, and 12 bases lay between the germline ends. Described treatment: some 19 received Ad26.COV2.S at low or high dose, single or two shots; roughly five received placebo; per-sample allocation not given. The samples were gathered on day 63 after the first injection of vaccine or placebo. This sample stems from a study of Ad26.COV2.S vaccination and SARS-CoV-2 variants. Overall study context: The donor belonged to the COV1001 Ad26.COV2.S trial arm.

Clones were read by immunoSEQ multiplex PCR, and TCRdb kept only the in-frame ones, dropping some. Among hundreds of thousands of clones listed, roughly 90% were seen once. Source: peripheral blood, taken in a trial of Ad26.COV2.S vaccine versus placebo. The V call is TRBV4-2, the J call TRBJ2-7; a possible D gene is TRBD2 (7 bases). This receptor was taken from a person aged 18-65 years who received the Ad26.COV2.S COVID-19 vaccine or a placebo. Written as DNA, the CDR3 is TGTGCCAGCAGCCAGGGAGGGGGGGACTACGAGCAGTACTTC. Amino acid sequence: CASSQGGGDYEQYF.